The 22 T cell receptor beta chains in this list originate from one sample, sequenced in a study of blood T cell repertoires in COVID-19. Produced via immunoSEQ multiplex PCR; TCRdb's table is partial and in-frame only. The sample holds about 190,000 clones, 86% seen once. Sequenced sample: PBMCs or T cells enriched from blood (not recorded which). These receptors were collected from a woman in her 30s who had recovered from COVID-19.

V gene TRBV6-4 combines with J gene TRBJ2-1, with a weak D call TRBD2 (6 bases). The CDR3 totals 15 residues. V gave up 7 bases and J gave up 8 bases, with 21 bases separating them. Germline lookup yields CDR1 MRHNA and CDR2 SNTAGT. The CDR3 sequence is CASNEAGYPGDEQFF. The CDR3 DNA is TGTGCCAGCAACGAAGCAGGGTATCCGGGGGATGAGCAGTTCTTC.

The chain combines TRBV13 with TRBJ2-5, with 8 bases lining up with TRBD1. The V and J ends lost 8 bases and 5 bases, in that order; junction bases with no gene match: 10. This CDR3 is 14 amino acids long. Germline loops: CDR1 PRHDT, CDR2 FYEKMQ (reference sequence). Here the CDR3 reads CASSQGASRETQYF. The CDR3 DNA reads as TGTGCCAGCTCCCAGGGGGCTTCGAGGGAGACCCAGTACTTC.

The rearrangement links TRBV5-1 to TRBJ2-1; D may be TRBD2 (5 bases). The germline V gene encodes CDR1 SGHRS and CDR2 YFSETQ. CDR3 length equals 15 residues. V was cut by 0 bases and J by 1 base, with 8 bases left in between. The CDR3 DNA reads as TGCGCCAGCAGCTTGGGGACTCCTTCCTACAATGAGCAGTTCTTC. It specifies CASSLGTPSYNEQFF.

The V and J genes are TRBV25-1 and TRBJ2-1; D is unclear. V was pared by 3 bases and J by 6 bases, with 12 bases between. The V gene's germline CDR1 is MGHDK and CDR2 SYGVNS. This CDR3 spans 14 amino acids. CDR3 DNA sequence: TGTGCCAGCAGTGATGCGGCCTTCATCAATGAGCAGTTCTTC. This sequence encodes CASSDAAFINEQFF.

The V and J genes are TRBV5-8 and TRBJ2-1, with a weak D call TRBD2 (5 bases). Trimming pared 4 bases from V and 7 bases from J, leaving 21 bases between. The CDR3 is 16 residues long. Germline loops: CDR1 SGHTS, CDR2 YDEGEE. CDR3 in DNA: TGTGCCAGCAGCCCCCCGGAGCGGACTTATCGGAATGAGCAGTTCTTC. This gives the protein CASSPPERTYRNEQFF. Drawing the rest from reference TRBV5-8 and TRBJ2-1, the complete variable domain is EAGVTQSPTHLIKTRGQQATLRCSPISGHTSVYWYQQALGLGLQFLLWYDEGEERNRGNFPPRFSGRQFPNYSSELNVNALELEDSALYLCASSPPERTYRNEQFFGPGTRLTVL.

The genes are TRBV18 and TRBJ1-2; 9 nucleotides align to TRBD1. The CDR3 is 16 amino acids. After removal of 4 bases from V and 1 base from J, the junction contained 7 bases not matched to a gene. The germline V gene has CDR1 KGHSH and CDR2 LQKENI. The CDR3 coding sequence is TGTGCCAGCTCACAAGCGGGACAGGGATATAACTATGGCTACACCTTC. Translation: CASSQAGQGYNYGYTF.

J is TRBJ2-7 and V is TRBV27, with TRBD1 matching over 10 bases. V trimming: 6 bases; J trimming: 6 bases; junction bases outside the gene matches: 17. Germline lookup yields CDR1 MNHEY and CDR2 SMNVEV (reference sequence). The CDR3 is 17 residues long. CDR3 coding DNA: TGTGCCAGCAGCTCTAGACGACAGGGGGCTTTTGTACGCGAGCAGTACTTC. Its translation is CASSSRRQGAFVREQYF.

This rearrangement joins TRBV28 to TRBJ1-1; the D gene is possibly TRBD1 (5 bases). CDR3 length: 13 residues. Per germline, CDR1 MDHEN and CDR2 SYDVKM. V was cut by 8 bases and J by 0 bases, with 10 bases left in between. CDR3 sequence: CASGGGVNTEAFF. The CDR3 DNA sequence: TGTGCCAGCGGGGGGGGAGTGAACACTGAAGCTTTCTTT.

In nucleotides, the CDR3 is TGTGCCAGCAGCCCGGGGTTGTTCGACACTGAAGCTTTCTTT. It is translated as CASSPGLFDTEAFF. The V and J genes are TRBV5-4 and TRBJ1-1; D is undetermined. Germline-derived CDR1 and CDR2 are SGHNT and YYREEE (reference sequence). V was clipped by 4 bases and J by 3 bases, with 13 bases between them. The CDR3 length is 14 residues.

This clone was picked up one time. The CDR3 spells CASSRSGTGELFF. The CDR3 DNA follows: TGTGCCAGCAGCCGCTCCGGGACCGGGGAGCTGTTTTTT. The J gene is TRBJ2-2, the V gene TRBV3-1 (or the pseudogene TRBV3-2); D not resolved. The CDR3 is made up of 13 amino acids. V was shortened by 4 bases and J by 5 bases, with 8 bases between the two germline ends. Germline V gene sequence: CDR1 LGHDT, CDR2 YNNKEL (reference sequence).

The V call is TRBV9, the J call TRBJ1-5, with D possibly TRBD1 on 6 matching bases. This CDR3 contains 14 residues. V was trimmed by 3 bases and J by 6 bases, leaving 13 bases between them. Germline V gene lookup returns CDR1 SGDLS and CDR2 YYNGEE. CDR3 nucleotide sequence: TGTGCCAGCAGCGGAGGGGGTTGGAGTCAGCCCCAGCATTTT. Translated: CASSGGGWSQPQHF.

The J gene is TRBJ2-5, the V gene TRBV30, with 8 bases identical to TRBD1. V lost 1 base, J lost 7 bases, and 17 bases stayed unmatched. Germline values: CDR1 GTSNPN, CDR2 SVGIG (reference sequence). The CDR3 runs to 17 residues. In DNA form, the CDR3 reads TGTGCCTGGAGTGCACCTCGGGACAGGAAACCACACGGGACCCAGTACTTC. Translation: CAWSAPRDRKPHGTQYF.

This chain joins TRBV21-1 and TRBJ1-5; the tabulated D call, TRBD1, remains unverified against the DNA. TRBV21-1 is a pseudogene segment. The CDR3 contains 16 residues. This CDR3 reads CASRHLHDRVGQPQHF. Here the CDR3 DNA reads TGTGCCAGCAGGCACTTGCATGACAGGGTAGGTCAGCCCCAGCATTTT.

Here the CDR3 reads CASSLAGAGTNEKLFF. CDR3 nucleotide sequence: TGTGCCAGCAGCTTAGCTGGGGCAGGTACTAATGAAAAACTGTTTTTT. This sequence joins TRBV7-9 and TRBJ1-4; D is perhaps TRBD1 (5 bases). The CDR3 has 16 residues. The ends were cut back, 0 bases at V and 2 bases at J, with 10 bases in the middle. Germline V gene lookup returns CDR1 SEHNR and CDR2 FQNEAQ (reference sequence).

This clone has a handful of counts. V gene TRBV6-2 or TRBV6-3 combines with J gene TRBJ2-1; 7 bases align to TRBD2. The V segment lost 3 bases and the J segment 4 bases; nucleotides outside the gene matches: 9. Germline loops: CDR1 MNHEY, CDR2 SVGEGT. The CDR3 is 16 residues long. CDR3 protein: CASSYQRLADYNEQFF. Here the CDR3 DNA reads TGTGCCAGCAGTTATCAGAGGCTAGCGGATTACAATGAGCAGTTCTTC.

The gene calls are TRBV19 and TRBJ1-2, with 9 bases identical to TRBD1. CDR1 is LNHDA, CDR2 SQIVND, per germline (reference sequence). The CDR3 is 13 residues long. With 7 bases clipped from V and 8 bases from J, the junction kept 8 bases outside the gene matches. In DNA form, the CDR3 reads TGTGCCAGTACCCCCTCCGGGACAGGGGGCTACACCTTC. Translation gives CASTPSGTGGYTF.

The J gene is TRBJ2-3, the V gene TRBV16, with D unresolved. V lost 3 bases to trimming and J lost 6 bases, with 4 bases between them. The length of the CDR3 is 11 residues. Germline CDR1 reads KGHSY; CDR2 reads FQNENV. The CDR3 sequence is CASSQRDTQYF. CDR3 bases: TGTGCCAGCAGCCAGAGGGATACGCAGTATTTT. The entire variable domain, with the rest obtained from reference TRBV16 and TRBJ2-3, is as follows: GEEVAQTPKHLVRGEGQKAKLYCAPIKGHSYVFWYQQVLKNEFKFLISFQNENVFDETGMPKERFSAKCLPNSPCSLEIQATKLEDSAVYFCASSQRDTQYFGPGTRLTVL.

The V call is TRBV5-4, the J call TRBJ1-4; 9 positions match TRBD1. This CDR3 has 14 amino acids. The germline gives CDR1 SGHNT, CDR2 YYREEE (reference sequence). Trimming cost V 4 bases and J 6 bases; bases outside gene matches: 4. The DNA for the CDR3 is TGTGCCAGCAGCCTGACAGGGGGGGATGAAAAACTGTTTTTT. Amino acids: CASSLTGGDEKLFF.

The rearrangement links TRBV5-4 to TRBJ2-7, with 9 bases aligning to TRBD2. Germline V gene lookup returns CDR1 SGHNT and CDR2 YYREEE (reference sequence). This CDR3 comprises 13 residues. The ends lost 4 bases at V and 5 bases at J; junction bases unmatched: 4. Here the CDR3 reads CASSNSGSDEQYF. CDR3 sequence (DNA): TGTGCCAGCAGCAATAGCGGGAGCGACGAGCAGTACTTC. The whole variable domain, remainder taken from reference TRBV5-4 and TRBJ2-7, is ETGVTQSPTHLIKTRGQQVTLRCSSQSGHNTVSWYQQALGQGPQFIFQYYREEENGRGNFPPRFSGLQFPNYSSELNVNALELDDSALYLCASSNSGSDEQYFGPGTRLTVT.

The rearrangement links TRBV30 to TRBJ1-2; D is unclear. Trimming removed 6 bases at V and 1 base at J, with 15 bases between. The CDR3 extends over 14 amino acids. Germline V gene data show CDR1 as GTSNPN and CDR2 as SVGIG (reference sequence). The CDR3 here is CACKAQVFNYGYTF. The CDR3 DNA is TGTGCCTGCAAGGCCCAGGTTTTTAACTATGGCTACACCTTC.

This clone was seen a handful of times. The rearrangement joins TRBV12-3 or TRBV12-4 to TRBJ2-2; a possible D gene is TRBD1 (6 bases). The CDR3 runs to 12 residues. Trimming took 5 bases from V and 5 from J, leaving 6 bases between them. In DNA form, the CDR3 reads TGTGCCAGCAGTCAGGGGACCGGGGAGCTGTTTTTT. It yields the protein CASSQGTGELFF.

The chain carries TRBV6-5 and TRBJ1-6, with 8 bases identical to TRBD1. Germline values: CDR1 MNHEY, CDR2 SVGAGI. V was clipped by 5 bases and J by 8 bases; unmatched bases: 5. The CDR3 extends over 14 amino acids. The CDR3 coding sequence is TGTGCCAGCAGTAGGGGACAGGAACATTCACCCCTCCACTTT. It codes for CASSRGQEHSPLHF.